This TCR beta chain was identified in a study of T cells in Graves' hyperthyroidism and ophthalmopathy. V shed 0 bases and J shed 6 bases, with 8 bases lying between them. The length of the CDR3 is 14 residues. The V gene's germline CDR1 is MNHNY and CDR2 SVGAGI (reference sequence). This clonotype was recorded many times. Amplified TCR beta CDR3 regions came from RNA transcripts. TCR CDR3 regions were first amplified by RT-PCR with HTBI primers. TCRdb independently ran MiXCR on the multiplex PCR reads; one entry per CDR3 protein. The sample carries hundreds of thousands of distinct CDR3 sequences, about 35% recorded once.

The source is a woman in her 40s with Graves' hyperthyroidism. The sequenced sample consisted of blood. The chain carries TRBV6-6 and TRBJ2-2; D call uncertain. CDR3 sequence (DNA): TGTGCCAGCAGTTACTCGACCGTAGCCGGGGAGCTGTTTTTT. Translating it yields CASSYSTVAGELFF.